This T cell receptor beta chain was identified during a study of cytomegalovirus exposure and HLA in healthy donors (dated by TCRdb to 2015 to 2018). With respect to the entire study: According to an earlier analysis of around 600 of the donors, some 180 million T cells yielded 117 million unique TCR beta sequences and about 300 Gb of sequence data. An early release covering over 500 HLA-typed donors comprised 250 to 350 gigabases of sequencing data and approximately 85 million unique TCR sequences. Of the 398 genotyped donors, 75% to 85% were placed in the genetic ancestry cluster associated with self-reported Caucasian donors. The aim of the study was to test whether cataloging public T cell receptors could identify signatures of past pathogen exposure. Using immunosequencing, the study profiled T cell repertoires from about 620 subjects and related those repertoires to cytomegalovirus serostatus. Along with the approximately 600-subject first cohort, a separate validation cohort of over a hundred different subjects was used. High-throughput TCR immunosequencing, statistical association of individual TCRs with disease status, and machine learning were combined to predict cytomegalovirus infection status. In a later analysis, previously published TCR beta repertoires from some 640 donors were re-analyzed and high-resolution HLA genotyping was added so that TCR occurrence patterns could be studied. The later analysis used no new phenotypic data to find candidate immune exposures, relying instead on TCR beta sequences and their occurrence across donors. In an earlier analysis of roughly 580 of the donors, high-throughput TCR beta sequencing was used to judge whether each TCR beta V gene segment behaved as functional or pseudogenic. Donor age, sex, ethnicity and CMV serostatus were collected together with the repertoire data. In a later genetic analysis, genome-wide SNP genotypes for about 55% of the roughly 670 donors were used, and that subset was treated as a discovery cohort. All discovery cohort repertoires had been generated on a single sequencing platform. Class I and class II HLA loci were covered by the typing at four-digit resolution. The number of typed donors differed by locus: about 629-640 for A, B, C, DRB1 and DQB1; some 500 for DQA1; 606 for DPA1; and some 430 for DPB1. Several DR-DQ haplotypes were handled as single units for association and clustering because linkage in the cohort was strong. Across around 400 genotyped donors of the cohort, an average of approximately 240,000 unique TCR beta nucleotide sequences per donor were sequenced, and approximately 17% of those sequences were non-productive.

The cohort consisted of 650 to 850 healthy bone marrow donors. All cohort members were sampled while nominally healthy, although unrecorded immune exposures were likely present. The donor was CMV seronegative and was included in the group of around 320 seronegative cohort members. A peripheral blood sample was collected from each donor, and TCR beta sequencing was performed on peripheral blood mononuclear cells. Genomic DNA was extracted from the blood cell samples with the Qiagen DNeasy Blood Extraction Kit. The investigation overall reported the following: Strong co-occurrence of HLA alleles, especially DR and DQ, made assigning TCR associations to individual alleles difficult. In an earlier analysis of several hundred of the donors, most TCR beta V segments were observed in productive rearrangements about 87% or about 30% of the time, broadly matching IMGT annotations. While some public TCRs were present in many individuals, most TCR sequences turned up only very rarely across donors. Correlated functional status among segregating V segments might be attributable to linkage disequilibrium, but an unknown experimental factor could not be ruled out. In a later analysis, some 18,000 TCR beta sequences were associated with specific HLA alleles at a false discovery rate of 0.05. The authors suggested that the approach could potentially be extended to other disease states and immunological phenotypes. Compared with equally common non-associated chains, HLA-associated TCR beta chains in a later analysis were more clonally expanded and had lower generation probabilities. The sequencing pipeline was judged likely to have produced a cluster of highly shared sequence variants as a technical artifact. The earlier analysis of 450 to 700 of the donors excluded some 15 rarely observed V segments, including chromosome 9 orphons, because counts were too low. Cytomegalovirus status was reported to be diagnosed by the classifier with high specificity and sensitivity in both the original and validation cohorts. A later analysis reported that several top co-occurrence clusters appeared linked to parvovirus B19, influenza, CMV and Epstein-Barr virus. The presence/absence analyses assumed that sequencing depth was roughly uniform across donors, and that assumption may not be true. In this cohort, only TCR beta chains were sequenced, and detectable features were limited by the absence of alpha or paired-chain data. Because HLA typing was unavailable for some donors at each locus, only the typed subset was used in association tests. A later analysis found that TCR association rates varied across HLA loci, with DRB1 alleles showing the most associated TCRs and HLA-C alleles the fewest. A later analysis found that most CMV-associated TCR beta chains appeared HLA-restricted, with HLA associations seemingly driven largely by CMV exposure. The study listed 164 TCR beta chains as associated with cytomegalovirus. Because the 87-base-pair reads could not distinguish some IMGT-functional V segments, including TRBV6-2 and TRBV6-3, those segments were excluded. Three of the identified cytomegalovirus-associated TCR beta chains were confirmed in vitro to be specific for cytomegalovirus antigens. In a later genetic analysis, fewer N-insertions in productive TCRs were reported among donors in an Asian-associated ancestry cluster than the approximately 710-donor mean. A further reported finding was that TCR beta sequences accurately predicted the HLA-A and HLA-B alleles for most subjects in the first cohort. For the cohort, immune exposure information was limited to CMV serostatus. An association between a missense DCLRE1C variant and V-gene and J-gene trimming of TCR beta chains was found in a later genetic analysis and replicated in an independent cohort.

The CDR3 contains 16 residues, cysteine and phenylalanine counted. The only DNA kept is the CDR3, 48 bases in frame from the first base. Trimming accounts for 5 bases at V and 5 bases at J, while the number of junction bases matched to no gene is 13. Based on the germline V gene, the CDR1 and CDR2 sequences are SGHTA and FQGNSA. Turning to this clone: Its cognate antigen has yet to be identified. The record has no base qualities; no much larger clone is one base away.

The method was the immunoSEQ multiplex PCR assay. For the multiplex PCR, a mixture combining 60 forward primers for TCR Vbeta segments and 13 reverse primers for TCR Jbeta segments was used. Amplification of the CDR3 region of rearranged TCR beta genes was performed with a multiplex PCR assay on genomic DNA. The amplified TCR beta libraries were sequenced on the Illumina HiSeq System as 87-base-pair reads. Concerning the study's data processing: A later analysis counted some 80 million unique TCR beta chains across the approximately 700 repertoires, and 10 million to 12 million of these chains were shared by at least two donors. Raw reads were error-corrected and collapsed into unique sequences by a nearest-neighbor algorithm in which closely related sequences were merged to remove PCR and sequencing errors. V, D and J gene segments were assigned by aligning CDR3 sequences to IMGT reference sequences. For a sequence to be retained, at least a six-nucleotide match to both a V gene segment and a J gene segment was required. Rearrangements were called productive when the CDR3 lacked stop codons and stayed in frame with V and J; all others were non-productive. CDR3 was defined according to IMGT convention as the region running from the second conserved V-encoded cysteine to the conserved J-encoded phenylalanine. In an earlier analysis of more than 550 of the donors, sequences lacking an unambiguous match to a single V gene segment were excluded. In an earlier analysis of 450 to 750 of the donors, a V segment was called functional when productive rearrangements were above 56.7%, and segregating when the standard deviation between donors exceeded 5%. To diagnose cytomegalovirus status from the catalog of TCR beta chain sequences, a statistical classification framework was built. In a later analysis, V and J genes were assigned by comparing TCR nucleotide sequences against IMGT/GENE-DB human TR gene sequences. In a later analysis, CDR3 sequences and most-parsimonious VDJ recombination scenarios were assigned using the TCRdist pipeline. In a later analysis, each TCR beta chain was defined by its CDR3 amino acid sequence together with its V-gene family, and reads lacking a unique V-gene family were excluded. A later analysis removed nearly 600 highly shared, low-generation-probability nucleotide sequences to deal with suspected cross-contamination and a sequencing artifact. For each public chain, a later analysis derived a clonal expansion index from normalized ranks of inferred template counts within each repertoire. A later analysis computed generation probabilities with a VDJ recombination model fitted to out-of-frame rearrangements, and checked the results against IGoR. In a later analysis, TCR-TCR, TCR-HLA and TCR-CMV co-occurrence was scored with hypergeometric tests, and a repertoire-size bias correction was applied to TCR pairs. False discovery rates were estimated in a later analysis by permuting HLA or CMV assignments 20 times. A later analysis grouped co-occurring TCRs with DBSCAN, adding TCRdist sequence similarity when clustering within HLA-allele-positive subsets. Repertoires with fewer than 30,000 or more than 120,000 public chains, plus five repertoires with anomalous nucleotide sharing, were excluded from co-occurrence clustering. TCRdb took this table from immuneACCESS and kept in-frame rearrangements with V and J called. Such tables lack part of the clones; where checked against another copy, unresolved V genes explain under half of the gap, and the rest is unexplained. V and J calls and clone size are given by that table; D and trimming were obtained from the DNA. Counted in this sample were more than 150,000 clones; approximately 84% of them appeared once. Roughly 0.24% of the sample is taken by the ten largest.

The chain uses TRBV7-2 and TRBJ2-5; 8 central nucleotides agree with TRBD2. Sequencing was carried out using PBMCs. The sequence was collected from a girl under three years old in good health and CMV-seronegative. Here the CDR3 is given as CASSPPRGLGGETQYF. The DNA sequence is as follows: TGTGCCAGCAGCCCCCCCCGGGGACTAGGTGGTGAGACCCAGTACTTC.